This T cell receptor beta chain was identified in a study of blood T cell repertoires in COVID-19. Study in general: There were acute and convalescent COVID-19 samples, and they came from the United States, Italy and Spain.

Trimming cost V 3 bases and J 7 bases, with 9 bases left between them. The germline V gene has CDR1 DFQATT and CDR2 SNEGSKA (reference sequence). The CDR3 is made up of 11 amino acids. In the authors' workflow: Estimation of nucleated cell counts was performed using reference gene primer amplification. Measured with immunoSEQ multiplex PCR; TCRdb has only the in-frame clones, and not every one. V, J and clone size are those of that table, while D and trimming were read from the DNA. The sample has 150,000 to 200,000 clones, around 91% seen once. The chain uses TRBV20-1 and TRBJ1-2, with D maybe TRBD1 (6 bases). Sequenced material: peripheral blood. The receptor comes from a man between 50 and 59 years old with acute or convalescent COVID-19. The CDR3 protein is CSASRGAGYTF. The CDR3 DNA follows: TGCAGTGCTAGTCGGGGGGCTGGCTACACCTTC.